The rows below give T cell receptor beta chains drawn from one sample of a study of shared clonotypes between healthy human individuals. Assay used: immunoSEQ multiplex PCR; TCRdb lists only in-frame clones, some missing. This sample has some 2 million clones; about 95% occur once, and the top ten carry 1.2%. The sequencing input was naive CD8+ T cells sorted from blood. These receptors were collected from a man aged 18 to 29 in good health. Both conserved end residues are part of each CDR3. A D gene is named only where the DNA matches it firmly. Only part of the rows carry a size: once, few, many, or a class if the clone is expanded.

NA	NA	TRBV14	TRBJ2-7	TGTGCCAGCAGCCAAGCTCTCAGCTACGAGCAGTACTTC	CASSQALSYEQYF
once	TRBD2	TRBV5-1	TRBJ2-3	TGCGCCAGCAGCTTATCAGTAGCGGGATATGAAAGCACAGATACGCAGTATTTT	CASSLSVAGYESTDTQYF
NA	NA	TRBV6-5	TRBJ2-5	TGTGCCAGCAGTTACTTTGGCCCACAAGAGACCCAGTACTTC	CASSYFGPQETQYF
NA	TRBD1	TRBV5-1	TRBJ2-2	TGCGCCAGCAGGGAAGCCGGGACAGGGGTCACCGGGGAGCTGTTTTTT	CASREAGTGVTGELFF
NA	TRBD2	TRBV2	TRBJ2-7	TGTGCCAGCAGTGAAATAGTCCTAGCGGGAAATGAGCAGTACTTC	CASSEIVLAGNEQYF
NA	NA	TRBV19	TRBJ1-5	TGTGCCAGTAGTTCGACGAGCTATAGCAATCAGCCCCAGCATTTT	CASSSTSYSNQPQHF
NA	NA	TRBV5-5	TRBJ1-5	TGTGCCCTACGGGGGGTCGGGCTAGTTTGGCTCCGGCCCCAGCATTTT	CALRGVGLVWLRPQHF
NA	TRBD2	TRBV28	TRBJ2-5	TGTGCCAGCAGTTCCCTACTAGCGGGGGGCCAAGAGACCCAGTACTTC	CASSSLLAGGQETQYF
NA	NA	TRBV5-6	TRBJ2-7	TGTGCCAGCAGCCAATTGGGGTCTGGGGAATACGAGCAGTACTTC	CASSQLGSGEYEQYF
NA	NA	TRBV13	TRBJ2-5	TGTGCCAGCAGCTCGGCAGGGCATTTACAAGAGACCCAGTACTTC	CASSSAGHLQETQYF